The entry that follows covers one T cell receptor beta chain sequence. A single record per CDR3 protein comes from TCRdb applying MiXCR to the 5' RACE reads. The sample yields a few hundred thousand distinct CDR3 sequences, 9.6% seen once. V dropped 7 bases and J dropped 7; count of bases not matched to a gene: 17. The CDR3 has 16 residues. Germline CDR1 reads SGHRS; CDR2 reads YFSETQ. The entry originates in a study of identical twins. This sample also belongs to another study, concerning yellow fever vaccine responses in identical twins.

Sequenced: PBMCs. This chain joins TRBV5-1 and TRBJ2-7, with TRBD1 identical over 10 bases. The sequence was collected from a woman in her late teens or twenties in good health. The DNA for the CDR3 is TGCGCCAGCTCCGGGGGGTTAAGACAGGGGGCGGGAGAGCAGTACTTC. Amino acid sequence: CASSGGLRQGAGEQYF. Variable domain in full (rest from reference TRBV5-1 and TRBJ2-7): KAGVTQTPRYLIKTRGQQVTLSCSPISGHRSVSWYQQTPGQGLQFLFEYFSETQRNKGNFPGRFSGRQFSNSRSEMNVSTLELGDSALYLCASSGGLRQGAGEQYFGPGTRLTVT.